Listed here is a single T cell receptor beta chain. Its antigen is not identified. This record comes from a study of circulating and synovial CD4+ cells in juvenile arthritis. Notes on the study in general: Diversity here was lower than in bulk blood CD4 cells. Circulating pathogenic-like and bulk T cells looked alike by Vbeta family usage. Compared with bulk blood, circulating pathogenic-like lymphocytes shared substantially more CDR3 sequences with synovial T cells.

Donors were patients with active juvenile idiopathic arthritis. Sequenced by immunoSEQ multiplex PCR; TCRdb stores in-frame clones only, minus some. The data contain about 16,000 clones, roughly 89% of them singletons. V was cut by 6 bases and J by 1 base, with 12 bases left in between. CDR1 is MNHNY, CDR2 SVGAGI, per germline (reference sequence). There are 14 residues in the CDR3. This clonotype originated in a human donor with juvenile idiopathic arthritis. Sequencing input: CD4+ T cells from blood. The chain links TRBV6-6 to TRBJ1-1; D unclear. For the CDR3, the DNA is TGTGCCAGCAGCCTACCGTACGGGAACACTGAAGCTTTCTTT. Protein: CASSLPYGNTEAFF.